The sequence of this T cell receptor (beta chain) was determined in a study of PD-1 blockade in classical Hodgkin lymphoma. Per germline, CDR1 LGHNT and CDR2 FRNRAP. This CDR3 has 17 residues. This clone is a singleton in its sample. Here immunoSEQ multiplex PCR was the method, and the copy in TCRdb shows in-frame clones only, minus some. The profile shows 5,000 to 7,000 clones, 78% of them singletons. All trial patients relapsed after autologous stem cell transplantation. Researchers report purifying CD4+ T cells from thawed PBMCs by magnetic negative selection. Classification of best responses gave complete response, partial response or progressive disease.

Source: CD4+ T cells from blood, taken at baseline. The origin of this receptor is a human donor with classical Hodgkin lymphoma. The chain uses TRBV12-5 and TRBJ2-1, with 16 bases that match TRBD2. CDR3 protein: CAPLGLAGGSSYNEQFF. The CDR3 DNA is TGTGCCCCCTTGGGACTAGCGGGGGGGAGCTCCTACAATGAGCAGTTCTTC.